This T cell receptor (beta chain) comes out of a study of cytotoxic CD8 clonotypes in ibrutinib-treated CLL. Study information: Mean values per sample were around 250,000 productive templates and 94,082 productive rearrangements.

Produced via immunoSEQ multiplex PCR; TCRdb's table is partial and in-frame only. The sample carries 150,000 to 200,000 clones, more than 80% recorded once. Overall study findings and caveats: Sampling of sustained-remission and progressing patients occurred at differing times. Clonality was higher at ibrutinib response and returned toward baseline at progression.

In germline, CDR1 is SGHTA, CDR2 FQGNSA. V shed 1 base and J shed 7 bases, with 10 bases lying between them. The CDR3 sequence is 14 residues long. For this clone: Its antigen is not identified.

Frozen PBMC stocks contributed 2 to 2.5 micrograms of genomic DNA to the TCR beta libraries. This specimen was PBMCs, taken after 24 months of ibrutinib treatment. The chain links TRBV7-2 to TRBJ1-4, with D possibly TRBD1 on 5 matching bases. The receptor's source is a human donor with chronic lymphocytic leukemia. The CDR3 DNA reads TGTGCCAGCAGCTTAGGAGGGGAAGGTGAAAAACTGTTTTTT. It codes for CASSLGGEGEKLFF. Full variable domain (rest looked up from reference TRBV7-2 and TRBJ1-4): GAGVSQSPSNKVTEKGKDVELRCDPISGHTALYWYRQSLGQGLEFLIYFQGNSAPDKSGLPSDRFSAERTGGSVSTLTIQRTQQEDSAVYLCASSLGGEGEKLFFGSGTQLSVL.